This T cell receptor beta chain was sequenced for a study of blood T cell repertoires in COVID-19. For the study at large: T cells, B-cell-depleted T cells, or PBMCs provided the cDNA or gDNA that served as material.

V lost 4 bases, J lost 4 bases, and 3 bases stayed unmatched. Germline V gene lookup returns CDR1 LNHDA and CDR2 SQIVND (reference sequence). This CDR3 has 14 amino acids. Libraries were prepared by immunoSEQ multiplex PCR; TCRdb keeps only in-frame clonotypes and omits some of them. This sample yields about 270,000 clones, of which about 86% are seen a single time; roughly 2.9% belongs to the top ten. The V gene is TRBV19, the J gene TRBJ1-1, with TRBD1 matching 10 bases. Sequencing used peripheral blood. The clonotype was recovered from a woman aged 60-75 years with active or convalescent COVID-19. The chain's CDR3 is CASSRQGAGTEAFF. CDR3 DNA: TGTGCCAGTAGTAGACAGGGGGCTGGCACTGAAGCTTTCTTT.